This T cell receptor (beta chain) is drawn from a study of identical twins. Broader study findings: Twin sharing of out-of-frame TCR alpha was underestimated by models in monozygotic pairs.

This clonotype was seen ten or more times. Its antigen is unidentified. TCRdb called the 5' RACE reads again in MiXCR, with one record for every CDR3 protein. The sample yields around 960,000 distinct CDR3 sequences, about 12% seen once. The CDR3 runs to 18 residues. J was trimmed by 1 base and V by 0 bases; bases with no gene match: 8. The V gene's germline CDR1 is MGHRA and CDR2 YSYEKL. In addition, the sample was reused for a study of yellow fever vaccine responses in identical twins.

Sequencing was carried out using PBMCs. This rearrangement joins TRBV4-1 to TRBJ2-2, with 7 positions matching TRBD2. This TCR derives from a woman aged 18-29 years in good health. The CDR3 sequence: CASSQEVPGLQNTGELFF. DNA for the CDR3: TGCGCCAGCAGCCAAGAGGTTCCGGGACTACAGAACACCGGGGAGCTGTTTTTT.